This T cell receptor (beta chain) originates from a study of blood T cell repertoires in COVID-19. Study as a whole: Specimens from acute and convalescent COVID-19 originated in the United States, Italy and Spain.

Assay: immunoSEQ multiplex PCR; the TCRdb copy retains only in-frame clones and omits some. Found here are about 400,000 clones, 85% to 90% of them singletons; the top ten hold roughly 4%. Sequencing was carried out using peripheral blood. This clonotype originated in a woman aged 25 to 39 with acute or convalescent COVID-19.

CDR3 amino acids: CASSSNRQGASGELFF. CDR3 in DNA: TGTGCCAGCTCAAGCAACCGACAGGGGGCCTCCGGGGAGCTGTTTTTT. The rearrangement joins TRBV18 to TRBJ2-2; 10 bases are a match to TRBD1. Germline CDR1 is KGHSH and CDR2 is LQKENI. The V segment lost 5 bases and the J segment 6 bases; nucleotides outside the gene matches: 9. The CDR3 is 16 amino acids.